The T cell receptor (beta chain) described here comes from a study of shared T cell receptors in the human thymus. CDR3 length equals 15 residues. The ends were cut back, 3 bases at V and 3 bases at J, with 16 bases in the middle. Germline V gene lookup returns CDR1 SGHDT and CDR2 YYEEEE. Some clones are missing from TCRdb's copy, which holds only in-frame ones; the method was immunoSEQ multiplex PCR. The sample includes about 380,000 clones, more than 85% of them seen just once. The sequenced sample was thymocytes. This chain connects TRBV5-6 to TRBJ2-7, with a weak D call TRBD1 (6 bases). This clonotype was obtained from a human donor. CDR3 protein: CASSYPQGRVYEQYF. CDR3 coding DNA: TGTGCCAGCAGCTATCCCCAGGGGCGGGTCTACGAGCAGTACTTC.